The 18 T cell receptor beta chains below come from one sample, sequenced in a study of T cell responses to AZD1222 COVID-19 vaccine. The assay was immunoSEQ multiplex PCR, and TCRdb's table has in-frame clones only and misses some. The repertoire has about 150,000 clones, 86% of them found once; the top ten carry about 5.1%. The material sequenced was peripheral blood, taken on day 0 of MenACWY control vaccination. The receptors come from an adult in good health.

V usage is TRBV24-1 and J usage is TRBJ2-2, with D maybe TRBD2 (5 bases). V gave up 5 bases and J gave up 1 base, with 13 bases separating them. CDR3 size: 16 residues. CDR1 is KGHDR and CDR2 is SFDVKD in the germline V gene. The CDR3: CATSVSVAGNTGELFF. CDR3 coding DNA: TGTGCCACCAGTGTATCGGTCGCGGGGAACACCGGGGAGCTGTTTTTT.

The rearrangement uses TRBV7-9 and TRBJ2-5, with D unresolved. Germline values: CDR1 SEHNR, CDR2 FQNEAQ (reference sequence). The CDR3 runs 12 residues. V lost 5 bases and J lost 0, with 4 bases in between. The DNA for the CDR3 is TGTGCCAGCAGCCCCCACCAAGAGACCCAGTACTTC. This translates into CASSPHQETQYF. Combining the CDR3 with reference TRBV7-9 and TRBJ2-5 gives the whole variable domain DTGVSQNPRHKITKRGQNVTFRCDPISEHNRLYWYRQTLGQGPEFLTYFQNEAQLEKSRLLSDRFSAERPKGSFSTLEIQRTEQGDSAMYLCASSPHQETQYFGPGTRLLVL.

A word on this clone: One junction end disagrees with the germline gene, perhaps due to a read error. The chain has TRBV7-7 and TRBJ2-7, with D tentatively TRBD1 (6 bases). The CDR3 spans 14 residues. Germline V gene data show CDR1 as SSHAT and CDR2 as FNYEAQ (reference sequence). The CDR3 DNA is TGTGCTAGCAGCTTAGAGGCAGGGGTGGGCGAGCAGTACTTC. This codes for CASSLEAGVGEQYF.

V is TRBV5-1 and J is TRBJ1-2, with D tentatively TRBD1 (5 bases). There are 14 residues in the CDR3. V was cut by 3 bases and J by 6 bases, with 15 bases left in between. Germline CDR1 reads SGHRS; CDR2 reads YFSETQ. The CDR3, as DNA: TGCGCCAGCAGCTCCCGACAGCACGTGGATGGCTACACCTTC. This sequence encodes CASSSRQHVDGYTF.

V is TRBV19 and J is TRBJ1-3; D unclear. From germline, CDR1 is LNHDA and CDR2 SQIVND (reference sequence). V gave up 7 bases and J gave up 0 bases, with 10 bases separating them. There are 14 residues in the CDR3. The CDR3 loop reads CASMRGSSGNTIYF. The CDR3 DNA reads TGTGCCAGTATGCGTGGGAGCTCTGGAAACACCATATATTTT.

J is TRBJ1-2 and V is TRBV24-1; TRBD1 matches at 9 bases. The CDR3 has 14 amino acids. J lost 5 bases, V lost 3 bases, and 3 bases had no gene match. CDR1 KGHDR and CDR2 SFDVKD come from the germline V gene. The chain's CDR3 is CATSDRDRVYGYTF. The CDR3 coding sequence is TGTGCCACCAGTGATAGGGACAGGGTTTATGGCTACACCTTC.

The CDR3 reads CASSQNRGGLERETQYF. In DNA, the CDR3 is TGTGCCAGCAGCCAAAACCGGGGGGGCCTGGAGCGAGAGACCCAGTACTTC. V usage is TRBV4-2 and J usage is TRBJ2-5, with 8 bases that match TRBD2. Germline CDR1 reads LGHNA; CDR2 reads YNFKEQ. The CDR3 is 17 residues long. Trimming cost V 2 bases and J 4 bases; bases outside gene matches: 12.

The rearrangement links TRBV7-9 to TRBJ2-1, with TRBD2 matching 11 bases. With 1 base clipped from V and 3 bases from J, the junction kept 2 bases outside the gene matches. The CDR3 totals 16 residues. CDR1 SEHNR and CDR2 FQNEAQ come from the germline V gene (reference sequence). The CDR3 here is CASSLGLAGNYNEQFF. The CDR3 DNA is TGTGCCAGCAGCTTAGGACTAGCGGGAAACTACAATGAGCAGTTCTTC.

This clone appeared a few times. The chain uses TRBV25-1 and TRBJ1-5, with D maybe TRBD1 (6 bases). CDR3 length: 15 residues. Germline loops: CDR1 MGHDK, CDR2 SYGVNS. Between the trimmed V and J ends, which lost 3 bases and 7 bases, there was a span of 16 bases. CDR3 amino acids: CASSEGGAGDQPQHF. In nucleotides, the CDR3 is TGTGCCAGCAGTGAGGGTGGGGCAGGGGACCAGCCCCAGCATTTT.

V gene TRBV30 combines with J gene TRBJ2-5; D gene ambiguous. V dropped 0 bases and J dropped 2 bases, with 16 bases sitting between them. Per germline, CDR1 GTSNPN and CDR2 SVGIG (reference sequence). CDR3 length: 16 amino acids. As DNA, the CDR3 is TGTGCCTGGAGTGTACCCCTCCAGAACCGACAAGAGACCCAGTACTTC. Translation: CAWSVPLQNRQETQYF.

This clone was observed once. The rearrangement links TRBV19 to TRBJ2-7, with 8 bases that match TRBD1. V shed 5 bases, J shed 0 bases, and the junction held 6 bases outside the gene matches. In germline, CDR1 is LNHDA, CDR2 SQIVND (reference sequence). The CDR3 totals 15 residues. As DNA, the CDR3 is TGTGCCAGTAGTCACAGGGGGGTTAGCTCCTACGAGCAGTACTTC. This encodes CASSHRGVSSYEQYF.

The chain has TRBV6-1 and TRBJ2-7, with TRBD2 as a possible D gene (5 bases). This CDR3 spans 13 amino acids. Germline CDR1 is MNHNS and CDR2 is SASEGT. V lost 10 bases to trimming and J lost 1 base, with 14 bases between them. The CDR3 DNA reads TGTGCCACCCTTAGAGGGCAGTCCTACGAGCAGTACTTC. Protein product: CATLRGQSYEQYF.

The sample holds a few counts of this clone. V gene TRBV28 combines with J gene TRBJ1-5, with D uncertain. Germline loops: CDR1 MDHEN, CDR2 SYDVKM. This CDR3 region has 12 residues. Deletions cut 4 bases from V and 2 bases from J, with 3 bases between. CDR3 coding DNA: TGTGCCAGCAGTTACGGCAATCAGCCCCAGCATTTT. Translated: CASSYGNQPQHF.

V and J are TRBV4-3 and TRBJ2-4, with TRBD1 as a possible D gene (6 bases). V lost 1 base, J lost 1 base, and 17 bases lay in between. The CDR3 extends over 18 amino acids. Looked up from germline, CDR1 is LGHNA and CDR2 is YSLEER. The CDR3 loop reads CASSQGPGQGTAKNIQYF. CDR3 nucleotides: TGCGCCAGCAGCCAAGGGCCAGGGCAGGGGACGGCCAAAAACATTCAGTACTTC.

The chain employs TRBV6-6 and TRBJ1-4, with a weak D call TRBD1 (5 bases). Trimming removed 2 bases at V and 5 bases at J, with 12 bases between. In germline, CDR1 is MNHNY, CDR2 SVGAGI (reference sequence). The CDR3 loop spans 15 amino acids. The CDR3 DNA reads TGTGCCAGCAGTTACGAGGGGAAAGGAAATGAAAAACTGTTTTTT. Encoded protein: CASSYEGKGNEKLFF.

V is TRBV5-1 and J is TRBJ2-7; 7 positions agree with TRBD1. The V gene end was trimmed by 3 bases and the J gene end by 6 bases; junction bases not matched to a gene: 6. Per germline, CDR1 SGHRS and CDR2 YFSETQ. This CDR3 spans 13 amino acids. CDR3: CASSYGQAVEQYF. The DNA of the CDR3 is TGCGCCAGCAGCTATGGACAGGCTGTCGAGCAGTACTTC.

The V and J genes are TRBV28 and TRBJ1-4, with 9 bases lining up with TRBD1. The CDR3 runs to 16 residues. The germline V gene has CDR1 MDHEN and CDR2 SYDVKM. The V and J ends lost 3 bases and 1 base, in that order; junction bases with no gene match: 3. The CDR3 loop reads CASSFRQGETNEKLFF. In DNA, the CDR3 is TGTGCCAGCAGTTTCAGACAGGGGGAAACTAATGAAAAACTGTTTTTT.

CDR3 sequence (DNA): TGTGCCAGCACCCCGAGGGTCTCTGGAAACACCATATATTTT. As protein: CASTPRVSGNTIYF. The chain links TRBV6-5 to TRBJ1-3, with no clear D. CDR1 and CDR2 (germline): MNHEY, SVGAGI. CDR3 length: 14 residues. V dropped 7 bases and J dropped 0 bases, with 10 bases sitting between them.